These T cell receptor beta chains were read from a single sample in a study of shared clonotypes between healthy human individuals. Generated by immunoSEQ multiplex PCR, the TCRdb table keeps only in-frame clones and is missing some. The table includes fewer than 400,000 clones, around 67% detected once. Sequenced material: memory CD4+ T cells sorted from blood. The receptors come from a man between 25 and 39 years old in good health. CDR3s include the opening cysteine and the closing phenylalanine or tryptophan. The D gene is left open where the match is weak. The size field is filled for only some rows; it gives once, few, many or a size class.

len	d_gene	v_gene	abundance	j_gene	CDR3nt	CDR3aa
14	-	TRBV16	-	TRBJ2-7	TGTGCCAGCAGCCAATCTAGGACTTTGGCCGAGCAGTACTTC	CASSQSRTLAEQYF
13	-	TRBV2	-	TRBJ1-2	TGTGCCAGCACGTCAAGAGGGAACTATGGCTACACCTTC	CASTSRGNYGYTF
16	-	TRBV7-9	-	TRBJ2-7	TGTGCCAGCAGTTTCGGTTTGGGAAATCTTGCAAACGAGCAGTACTTC	CASSFGLGNLANEQYF
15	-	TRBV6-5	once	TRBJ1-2	TGTGCCAGCAGCTCCCTCAGGGCGGGGGGTTATGGCTACACCTTC	CASSSLRAGGYGYTF
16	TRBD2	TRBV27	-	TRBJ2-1	TGTGCCAGCAGTTCCCTTCGTGGGGGAGGGGTCCCTGAGCAGTTCTTC	CASSSLRGGGVPEQFF
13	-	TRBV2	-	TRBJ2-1	TGTGCCAGCAGTCAGGAGAACGTGAATGAGCAGTTCTTC	CASSQENVNEQFF
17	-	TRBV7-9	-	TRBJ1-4	TGTGCCAGCAGCTTGTATGGGAGACAAGCAACTAATGAAAAACTGTTTTTT	CASSLYGRQATNEKLFF
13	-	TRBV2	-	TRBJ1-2	TGTGCCAGCAGTGAATTGGGGGGCTTTGGCTACACCTTC	CASSELGGFGYTF
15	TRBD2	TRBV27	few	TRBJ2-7	TGTGCCAGCAGTCCGCTGGCTAGCGGGAGCCGTGAGCAGTACTTC	CASSPLASGSREQYF
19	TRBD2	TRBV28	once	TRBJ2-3	TGTGCCAGCAGTTTATCGGGCATGGGACTAGCGGCTAGCACAGATACGCAGTATTTT	CASSLSGMGLAASTDTQYF
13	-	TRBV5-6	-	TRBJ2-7	TGTGCCAGCAGCTTCTCCCTGTCCTACGAGCAGTACTTC	CASSFSLSYEQYF
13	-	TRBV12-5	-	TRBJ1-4	TGTGCTAGTGGGGCAGGGTATTGGGAAAAACTGTTTTTT	CASGAGYWEKLFF
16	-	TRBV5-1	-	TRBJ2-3	TGCGCCAGCAGCTACTCAGACCCTGGGGGCACAGATACGCAGTATTTT	CASSYSDPGGTDTQYF
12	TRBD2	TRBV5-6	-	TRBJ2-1	TGTGCCAGCAGGGGACTATCGAATGAGCAGTTCTTC	CASRGLSNEQFF
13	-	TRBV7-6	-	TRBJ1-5	TGTGCCAGCAGCTTATGGGGCAATCAGCCCCAGCATTTT	CASSLWGNQPQHF
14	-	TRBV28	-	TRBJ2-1	TGTGCCAGCAGTCGCGCCGTTCTAGGTTTTGAGCAGTTCTTC	CASSRAVLGFEQFF
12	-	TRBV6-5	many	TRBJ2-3	TGTGCCAGCCGGGCTGGCACAGATACGCAGTATTTT	CASRAGTDTQYF
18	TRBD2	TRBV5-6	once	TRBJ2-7	TGTGCCAGCAGCTCACTACGGCCTGGGGCTAGCGGGAGCTACGAGCAGTACTTC	CASSSLRPGASGSYEQYF
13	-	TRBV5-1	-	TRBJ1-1	TGCGCCAGCAGACCGGACCCTCCCACTGAAGCTTTCTTT	CASRPDPPTEAFF
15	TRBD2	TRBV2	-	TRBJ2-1	TGTGCCAGCAGGCCTCTAAGACTAGCGGTGAATGAGCAGTTCTTC	CASRPLRLAVNEQFF
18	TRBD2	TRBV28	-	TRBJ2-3	TGTGCCAGCAGTTTACTGGGGACTAGCGGGATTCGCACAGATACGCAGTATTTT	CASSLLGTSGIRTDTQYF
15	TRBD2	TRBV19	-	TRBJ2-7	TGTGCCAGACCCCTACTAGCGTTTAGCTCCTACGAGCAGTACTTC	CARPLLAFSSYEQYF
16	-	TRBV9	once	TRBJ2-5	TGTGCCAGCAGCGTAGCAGCCCAACTCCCGGGAGAGACCCAGTACTTC	CASSVAAQLPGETQYF
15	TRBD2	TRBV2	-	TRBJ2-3	TGTGCCAGCAGTTCAGCGGGAGGGGGCACAGATACGCAGTATTTT	CASSSAGGGTDTQYF
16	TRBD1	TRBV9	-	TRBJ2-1	TGTGCCAGCAGCGTAGGCGGGGACAGGGGATACAATGAGCAGTTCTTC	CASSVGGDRGYNEQFF
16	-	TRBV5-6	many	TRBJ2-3	TGTGCCAGCAGCTTTCGTGTGACACCTAGCACAGATACGCAGTATTTT	CASSFRVTPSTDTQYF
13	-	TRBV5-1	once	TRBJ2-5	TGCGCCAGCAGCTTTGGGGTAGCAGAGACCCAGTACTTC	CASSFGVAETQYF
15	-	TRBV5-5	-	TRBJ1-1	TGTGCCAGCACGCCTACAGGATCCAGGAACACTGAAGCTTTCTTT	CASTPTGSRNTEAFF
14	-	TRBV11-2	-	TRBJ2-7	TGTGCCAGCAGCTTAGTGGTTAGCAGCTACGAGCAGTACTTC	CASSLVVSSYEQYF
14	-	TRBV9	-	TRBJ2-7	TGTGCCAGCAGCGTAGTTGCGCACTCCTACGAGCAGTACTTC	CASSVVAHSYEQYF
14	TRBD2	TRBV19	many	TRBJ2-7	TGTGCCAGTAGGAGGACTAGCGGAACCTACGAGCAGTACTTC	CASRRTSGTYEQYF
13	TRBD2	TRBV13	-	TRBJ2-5	TGTGCCAGCAGCTTCGGGGGGTGGGAGACCCAGTACTTC	CASSFGGWETQYF
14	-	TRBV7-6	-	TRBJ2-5	TGTGCCAGCAGCTTGGGACTCCCACAGGGGACCCAGTACTTC	CASSLGLPQGTQYF
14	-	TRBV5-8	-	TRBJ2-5	TGTGCCAGCTCGGTGATAAGAAGAGAGGAGACCCAGTACTTC	CASSVIRREETQYF
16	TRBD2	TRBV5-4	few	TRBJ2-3	TGTGCCAGCAGCTTGGGACTAGCGGGGGGCACAGATACGCAGTATTTT	CASSLGLAGGTDTQYF
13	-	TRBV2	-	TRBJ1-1	TGTGCCAGCAGTGAAATAGATCGTCGGGAAGCTTTCTTT	CASSEIDRREAFF
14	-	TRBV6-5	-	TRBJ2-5	TGTGCCACCCTCCCCGGCAGCGGCCGGGAGACCCAGTACTTC	CATLPGSGRETQYF
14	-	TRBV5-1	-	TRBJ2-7	TGCGCCAGCAACTCAGCCGGGACTCCGTACGAGCAGTACTTC	CASNSAGTPYEQYF